Sequencing of this TCR beta chain was carried out in a study of response to subunit inactivated influenza vaccine. Study observations and caveats: Every seasonal influenza vaccination brings in few new T cells, the authors suggested.

Trimming removed 5 bases from V and 4 bases from J; junction bases left unmatched: 8. This CDR3 contains 15 residues. Germline V CDR1 and CDR2: SGHRS, YFSETQ. As to this clonotype: The target antigen is unknown.

One entry per CDR3 protein, called by TCRdb with MiXCR from the RT-PCR reads. The table has around 750,000 distinct CDR3 sequences, 21% seen once. The sample in question was PBMCs from blood, obtained 4 to 6 days after vaccination. The source is a man aged 45-60 years who received an inactivated influenza vaccine. The chain uses TRBV5-1 and TRBJ2-5; 10 bases are shared with TRBD2. The CDR3 DNA is TGCGCCAGCAGGGCTAGCGGGGGCCCGGGAGAGACCCAGTACTTC. This gives the protein CASRASGGPGETQYF.